This T cell receptor beta chain was recorded in a study of Tregs in tolerant kidney transplant recipients. Only in-frame clones appear in the TCRdb table, and some are missing; sequencing was by immunoSEQ multiplex PCR. Of about 68,000 clones listed, roughly 89% are singletons. CD4+CD25+CD127- Tregs, CD4+CD25- non-Tregs, CD4 and CD8 cells were sorted. This clone has more than one count but fewer than ten. Its antigen is still unknown. Study results and caveats: Biological reproducibility was not directly addressed, but technical replication error appeared minimal. Expanding Tregs on activated donor B cells appeared to best identify donor-specific TCRbeta clones. Validation in larger populations is needed because few patients were studied.

With 3 bases removed from V and 6 bases from J, the gap between germline ends came to 11 bases. Germline values: CDR1 SNHLY, CDR2 FYNNEI. The CDR3 sequence is 13 residues long. The sample comprised CD4+ T cells from blood. This chain links TRBV2 with TRBJ1-2, with a possible D match to TRBD1 (6 bases). The sequence was collected from a human donor in good health. The CDR3 loop reads CASSEDGGHGYTF. CDR3 sequence (DNA): TGTGCCAGCAGTGAGGACGGGGGCCATGGCTACACCTTC.